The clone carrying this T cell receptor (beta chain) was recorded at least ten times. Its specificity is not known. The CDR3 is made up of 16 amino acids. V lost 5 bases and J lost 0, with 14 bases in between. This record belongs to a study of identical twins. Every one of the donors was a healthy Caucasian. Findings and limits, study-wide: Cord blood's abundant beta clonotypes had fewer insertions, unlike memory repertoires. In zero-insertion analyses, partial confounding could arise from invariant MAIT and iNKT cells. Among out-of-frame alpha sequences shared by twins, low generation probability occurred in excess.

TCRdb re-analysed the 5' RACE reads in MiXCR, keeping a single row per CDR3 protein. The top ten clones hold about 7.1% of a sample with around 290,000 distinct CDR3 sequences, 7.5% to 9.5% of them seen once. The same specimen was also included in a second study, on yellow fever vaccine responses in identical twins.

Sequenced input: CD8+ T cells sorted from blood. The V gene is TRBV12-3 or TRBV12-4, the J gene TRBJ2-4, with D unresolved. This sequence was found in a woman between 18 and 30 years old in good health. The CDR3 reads CASSPWTDLAKNIQYF. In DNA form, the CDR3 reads TGTGCCAGCAGTCCCTGGACGGATCTAGCCAAAAACATTCAGTACTTC.